This T cell receptor (beta chain) is drawn from a study of patients and donors after allogeneic stem cell transplantation. The CDR3 is 17 residues long. Trimming took 6 bases from V and 0 from J, leaving 15 bases between them. TCRdb analysed the RT-PCR reads with MiXCR anew, one entry per CDR3 protein. The sample records roughly 960,000 distinct CDR3 sequences, roughly 18% being singletons. The V call is TRBV12-3 or TRBV12-4, the J call TRBJ2-6; D is ambiguous. The sequence derives from a human donor who was either an allogeneic HSCT recipient or a stem cell or donor lymphocyte infusion donor (not recorded which). It is not recorded whose cells these are; they may come from a transplant donor. The sequencing input was blood, either unsorted or a sorted T cell fraction (not recorded which). Here the CDR3 DNA reads TGTGCCAGCAGCCTGGGCTTGGCAAACTCTGGGGCCAACGTCCTGACTTTC. Translating it yields CASSLGLANSGANVLTF.